This TCR beta chain was sequenced during a study of T cell repertoires in aging, cancer and after chemotherapy. Notes on the study in general: Healthy donors lost TCR diversity with age mainly through richness, cancer patients through richness and evenness. Age-matched healthy donors had significantly more diverse, less clonal blood TCR repertoires than untreated cancer patients. Rebound thymic output was suggested by rising median generation probability during chemotherapy in each cancer cohort. Immunological memory after chemotherapy cannot be judged from the repertoire data.

This clonotype came up a few times. The antigen remains undetermined. Rearranged V-D-J TRB sequences were amplified with a mixed TRB-A/B primer pool. One entry per CDR3 protein, called by TCRdb with MiXCR from the multiplex PCR reads. The table lists about 6,000 distinct CDR3 sequences, more than 30% of them singletons. Germline V gene data show CDR1 as ENHRY and CDR2 as SYGVKD. J gave up 5 bases and V 4 bases, and 12 bases lay outside the gene matches. This CDR3 has 18 amino acids. Peripheral blood genomic DNA, not sorted cells or RNA, was the template. The source is a human donor with a blood cancer. The chain is built from TRBV10-3 and TRBJ2-6, with TRBD2 matching 9 bases. Source material: blood. The CDR3 DNA reads as TGTGCCATCAGTGCCGGAGGAGCGGGAGGTGACTGGGCCAACGTCCTGACTTTC. Encoded protein: CAISAGGAGGDWANVLTF.